These T cell receptor beta chains were read from a single sample in a study of beta chain features in type 1 diabetes. Clones were sequenced by immunoSEQ multiplex PCR, and TCRdb holds only the in-frame ones, with some missing. Of about 900,000 clones detected, 17% appear once; the ten largest clones hold around 0.02%. Sample: naive CD4+ T cells from blood. All receptors come from a woman younger than 30 in good health. Each CDR3 is given with its conserved first and last residue. A D gene is named only where the DNA matches it firmly.

TRBJ2-7	TRBV7-2	NA	CASSGNAAYEQYF
TRBJ2-1	TRBV20-1	NA	CSARGRVGQFF
TRBJ2-7	TRBV7-9	TRBD2	CATGLVYEQYF
TRBJ2-2	TRBV18	NA	CASSPMGTGELFF
TRBJ2-6	TRBV6-1	NA	CASRGVSGANVLTF
TRBJ1-5	TRBV5-6	TRBD1	CASSWSGGSGNQPQHF
TRBJ2-7	TRBV6-5	TRBD2	CASSYSLAGIYEQYF
TRBJ2-3	TRBV15	NA	CATRKGGNTDTQYF
TRBJ2-1	TRBV5-4	TRBD1	CASTDGQGDWNEQFF
TRBJ2-3	TRBV18	TRBD1	CASSPLGQNTDTQYF
TRBJ2-3	TRBV6-6	NA	CASSERGPDTQYF
TRBJ2-1	TRBV5-1	TRBD2	CASSSVAGDNNEQFF
TRBJ2-5	TRBV19	TRBD2	CASSTVRTSGTETQYF
TRBJ2-3	TRBV4-3	NA	CASSQVDWTGWGTDTQYF
TRBJ2-1	TRBV2	TRBD2	CASRKGLAVYNEQFF
TRBJ2-5	TRBV20-1	NA	CSVGIRQTQYF
TRBJ1-2	TRBV28	TRBD1	CASSPGQTPYGYTF
TRBJ1-1	TRBV27	NA	CASSSAIDRTNTEAFF
TRBJ2-1	TRBV6-5	NA	CASNSRVSGYNEQFF
TRBJ2-7	TRBV5-1	TRBD2	CASSLATSGSSYEQYF
TRBJ2-7	TRBV7-2	NA	CASSLGGLRKEYF
TRBJ2-2	TRBV5-1	TRBD1	CASSSKTGPNTGELFF
TRBJ2-5	TRBV9	TRBD2	CASSVAGGPVETQYF
TRBJ1-1	TRBV5-6	NA	CASSLADRNTEAFF
TRBJ1-5	TRBV11-2	NA	CASSVGHYQPQHF
TRBJ2-5	TRBV21-1	NA	CASSNDGKQGQETQYF
TRBJ1-1	TRBV28	NA	CASSFPGNPNTEAFF
TRBJ2-1	TRBV9	NA	CASSPPARGAYNEQFF
TRBJ1-2	TRBV7-9	NA	CASSLAEILPHDYGYTF
TRBJ2-1	TRBV28	TRBD2	CASGEGGRHNEQFF
TRBJ2-3	TRBV10-3	TRBD2	CAIRQSGSSTDTQYF
TRBJ1-1	TRBV7-9	TRBD1	CASSPRNTGGTEAFF
TRBJ1-4	TRBV29-1	TRBD1	CSVMGQPATNEKLFF